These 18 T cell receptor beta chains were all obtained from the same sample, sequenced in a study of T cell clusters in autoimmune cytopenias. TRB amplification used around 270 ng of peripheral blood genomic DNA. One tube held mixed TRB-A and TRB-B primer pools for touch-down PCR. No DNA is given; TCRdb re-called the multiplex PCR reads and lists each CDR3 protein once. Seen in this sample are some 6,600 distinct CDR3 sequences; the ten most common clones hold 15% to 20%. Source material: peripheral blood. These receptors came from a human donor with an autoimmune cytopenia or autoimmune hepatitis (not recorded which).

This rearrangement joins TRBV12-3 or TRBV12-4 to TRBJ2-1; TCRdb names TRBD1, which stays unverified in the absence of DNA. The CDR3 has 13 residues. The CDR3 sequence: CASSFAQEAEQFF.

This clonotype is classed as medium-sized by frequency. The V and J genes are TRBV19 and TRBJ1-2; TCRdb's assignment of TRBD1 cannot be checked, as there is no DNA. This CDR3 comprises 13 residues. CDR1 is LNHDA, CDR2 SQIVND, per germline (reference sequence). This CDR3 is CATKQGPNYGYTF.

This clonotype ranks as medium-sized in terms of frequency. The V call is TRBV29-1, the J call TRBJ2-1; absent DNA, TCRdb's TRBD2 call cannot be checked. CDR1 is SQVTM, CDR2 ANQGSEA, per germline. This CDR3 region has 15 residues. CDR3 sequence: CSVEASGGAYNEQFF.

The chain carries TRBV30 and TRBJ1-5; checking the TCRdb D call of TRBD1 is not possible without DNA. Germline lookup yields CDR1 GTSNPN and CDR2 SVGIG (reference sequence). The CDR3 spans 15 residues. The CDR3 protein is CAWSEGASLNQPQHF.

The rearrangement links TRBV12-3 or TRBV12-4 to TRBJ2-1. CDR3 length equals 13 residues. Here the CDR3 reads CASNKDGLREQFF.

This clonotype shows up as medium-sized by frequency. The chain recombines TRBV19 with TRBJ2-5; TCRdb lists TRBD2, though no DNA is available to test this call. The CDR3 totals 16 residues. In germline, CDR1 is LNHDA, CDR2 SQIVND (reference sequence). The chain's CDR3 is CASSTGLAGVSETQYF.

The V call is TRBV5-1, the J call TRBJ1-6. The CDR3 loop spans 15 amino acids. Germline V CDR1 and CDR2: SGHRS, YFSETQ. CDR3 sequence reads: CASSPWGSYNSPLHF.

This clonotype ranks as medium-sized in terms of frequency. CDR3 sequence reads: CASSYNPDSRTEAFF. This chain joins TRBV19 and TRBJ1-1; TCRdb selects TRBD1, and the lack of DNA leaves this call unchecked. Germline CDR1 LNHDA, CDR2 SQIVND (reference sequence). The CDR3 length is 15 residues.

This CDR3 is CASTSGRIGELFF. The chain employs TRBV12-3 or TRBV12-4 and TRBJ2-2; the D call of TRBD2 rests on TCRdb alone, since no DNA is present to check it. The CDR3 is 13 residues long.

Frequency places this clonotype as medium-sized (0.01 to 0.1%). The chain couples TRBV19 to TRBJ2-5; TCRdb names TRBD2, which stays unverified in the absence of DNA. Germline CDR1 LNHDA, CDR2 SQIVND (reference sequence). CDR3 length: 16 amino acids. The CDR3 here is CASSMLGSGGQETQYF.

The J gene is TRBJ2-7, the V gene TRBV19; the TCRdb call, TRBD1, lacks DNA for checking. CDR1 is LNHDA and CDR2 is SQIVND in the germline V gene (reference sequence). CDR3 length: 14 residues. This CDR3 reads CASSTTGLSYEQYF.

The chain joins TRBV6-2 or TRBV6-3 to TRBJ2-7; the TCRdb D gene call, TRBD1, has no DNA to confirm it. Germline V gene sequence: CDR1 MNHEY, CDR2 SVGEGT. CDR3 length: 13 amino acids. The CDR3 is CASSTTGFSEQYF.

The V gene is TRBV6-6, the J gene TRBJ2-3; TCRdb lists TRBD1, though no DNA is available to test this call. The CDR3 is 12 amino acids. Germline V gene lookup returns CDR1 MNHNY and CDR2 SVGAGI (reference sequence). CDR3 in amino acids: CASSYKGDTQYF.

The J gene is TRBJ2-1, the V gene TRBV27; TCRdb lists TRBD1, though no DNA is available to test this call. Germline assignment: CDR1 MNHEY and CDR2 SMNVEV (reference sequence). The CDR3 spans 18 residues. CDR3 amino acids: CASSFDTGVPLNYNEQFF.

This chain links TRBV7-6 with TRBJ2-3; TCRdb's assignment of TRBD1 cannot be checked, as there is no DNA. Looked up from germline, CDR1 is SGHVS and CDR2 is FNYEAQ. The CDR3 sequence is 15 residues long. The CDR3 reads CASSLENRVTDTQYF.

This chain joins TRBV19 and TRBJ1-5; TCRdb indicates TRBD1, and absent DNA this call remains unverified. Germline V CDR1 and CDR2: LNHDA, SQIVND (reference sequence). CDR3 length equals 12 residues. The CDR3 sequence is CASRGGNQPQHF.

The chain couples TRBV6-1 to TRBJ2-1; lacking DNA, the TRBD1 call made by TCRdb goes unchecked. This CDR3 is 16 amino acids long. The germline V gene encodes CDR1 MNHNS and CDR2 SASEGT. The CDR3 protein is CASSEVRVIGENEQFF.

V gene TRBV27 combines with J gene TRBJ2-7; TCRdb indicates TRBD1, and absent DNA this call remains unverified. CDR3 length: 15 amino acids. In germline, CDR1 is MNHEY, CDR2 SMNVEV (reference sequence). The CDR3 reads CASSFTGTGPYEQYF.